This T cell receptor (beta chain) was obtained from a study of metastatic and nonmetastatic thyroid tumors. Study background: Blood and tumor or nodule tissue repertoires from malignant and benign thyroid patients were compared. Whole-study results and caveats: According to reports, the diversity of TCR beta was significantly higher in malignant thyroid tumors than in benign nodules, and this held in both blood and tumor samples.

Patients had received no treatment of any kind before thyroid surgery. Trimming left V 0 bases short and J 4 bases short, with 9 bases between. Germline CDR1 is LNHNV and CDR2 is YYDKDF (reference sequence). This CDR3 has 14 residues. Methods used by the authors: CDR3 was compared across clinicopathological groups, and the resulting differences were used to build a distant-metastasis classifier for papillary thyroid cancer. TCRdb re-processed the PCR reads through MiXCR. What appears here as the V and J calls and clone size reflects TCRdb's work, not the paper's. The data contain under 20,000 clones, 16% of them singletons. This clone occurred many times. Antigen unknown.

The receptor comes from a male donor with papillary thyroid cancer or a benign thyroid nodule (not recorded which). Some clones in this sample may be carry-over from other donors' samples. Sequencing input: blood. This chain uses TRBV15 with TRBJ1-1, with D hard to call. CDR3 sequence reads: CATSRDFSSTEAFF. CDR3 sequence (DNA): TGTGCCACCAGCAGAGATTTTTCGAGCACTGAAGCTTTCTTT.